The clone carrying this T cell receptor beta chain was seen ten or more times. Its antigen is undetermined. This entry is derived from a study of CD8 T cells in ankylosing spondylitis. Study-level findings and limits: Enrichment of disease-linked clones was reportedly significant in matched ankylosing spondylitis synovial fluid. With a CD8+ phenotype, disease-linked clones were relatively rare in peripheral blood. Previously reported in reactive arthritis synovial fluid and blood were some of the motif variants.

Germline assignment: CDR1 MDHEN and CDR2 SYDVKM. The CDR3 covers 15 residues. V dropped 6 bases and J dropped 4; count of bases not matched to a gene: 10. TCRdb processed the 5' RACE reads anew with MiXCR; each CDR3 protein has one entry. The table includes hundreds of thousands of distinct CDR3 sequences, less than 25% detected once. The receptor's source is a female donor with ankylosing spondylitis or in good health (not recorded which). This chain links TRBV28 with TRBJ2-5, with 8 nucleotides matching TRBD2. The sample taken for sequencing was blood, either unsorted or a sorted T cell fraction (not recorded which). This chain's CDR3 is CASRTTSGVGETQYF. The CDR3 DNA reads as TGTGCCAGCAGAACTACTAGCGGAGTAGGAGAGACCCAGTACTTC.